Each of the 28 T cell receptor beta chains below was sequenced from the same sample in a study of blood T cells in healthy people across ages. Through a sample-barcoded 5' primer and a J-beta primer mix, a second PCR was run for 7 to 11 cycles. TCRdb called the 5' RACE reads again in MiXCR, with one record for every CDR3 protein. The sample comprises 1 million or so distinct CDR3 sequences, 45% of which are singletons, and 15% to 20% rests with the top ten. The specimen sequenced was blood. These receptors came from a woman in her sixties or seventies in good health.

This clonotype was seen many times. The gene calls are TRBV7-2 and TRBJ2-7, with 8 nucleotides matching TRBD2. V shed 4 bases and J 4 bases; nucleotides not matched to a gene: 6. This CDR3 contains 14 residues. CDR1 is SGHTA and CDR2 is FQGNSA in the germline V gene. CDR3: CASSSGLARYEQYF. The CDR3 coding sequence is TGTGCCAGCAGCTCAGGACTAGCTCGGTACGAGCAGTACTTC.

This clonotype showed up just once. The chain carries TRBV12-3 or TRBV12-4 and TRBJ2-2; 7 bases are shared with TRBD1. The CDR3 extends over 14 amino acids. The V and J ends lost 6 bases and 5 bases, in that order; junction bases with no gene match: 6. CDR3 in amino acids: CASSQTGRTGELFF. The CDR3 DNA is TGTGCCAGCAGCCAGACAGGGCGGACCGGGGAGCTGTTTTTT.

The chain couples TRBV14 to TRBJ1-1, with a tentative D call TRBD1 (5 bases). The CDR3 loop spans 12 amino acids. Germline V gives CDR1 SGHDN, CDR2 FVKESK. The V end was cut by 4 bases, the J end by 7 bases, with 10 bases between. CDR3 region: CASSRTGYEAFF. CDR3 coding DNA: TGTGCCAGCAGCCGCACAGGATATGAAGCTTTCTTT.

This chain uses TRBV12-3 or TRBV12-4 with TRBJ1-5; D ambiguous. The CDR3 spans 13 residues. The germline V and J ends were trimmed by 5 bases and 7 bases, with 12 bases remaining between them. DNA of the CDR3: TGTGCCAGCAGTCCTAATGCGAGGCAGCCCCAGCATTTT. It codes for CASSPNARQPQHF.

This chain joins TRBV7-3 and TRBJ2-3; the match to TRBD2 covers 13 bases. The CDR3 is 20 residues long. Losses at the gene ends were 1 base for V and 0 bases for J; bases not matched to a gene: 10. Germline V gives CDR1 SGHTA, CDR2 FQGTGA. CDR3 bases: TGTGCCAGCAGCTTAAGAGGACTAGCGGGGGACAGATTTAGCACAGATACGCAGTATTTT. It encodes CASSLRGLAGDRFSTDTQYF.

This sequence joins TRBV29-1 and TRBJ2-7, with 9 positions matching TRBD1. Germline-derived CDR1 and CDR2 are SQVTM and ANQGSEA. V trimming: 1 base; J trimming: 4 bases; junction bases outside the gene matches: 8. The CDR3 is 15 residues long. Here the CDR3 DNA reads TGCAGCGTTGAAGTTTATGGACAGGGGCCATACGAGCAGTACTTC. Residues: CSVEVYGQGPYEQYF.

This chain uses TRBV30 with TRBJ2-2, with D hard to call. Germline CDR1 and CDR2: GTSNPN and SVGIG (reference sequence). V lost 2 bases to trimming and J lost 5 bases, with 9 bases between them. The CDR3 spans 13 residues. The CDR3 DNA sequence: TGTGCCTGGAGTCACCTCAGGACCGGGGAGCTGTTTTTT. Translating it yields CAWSHLRTGELFF.

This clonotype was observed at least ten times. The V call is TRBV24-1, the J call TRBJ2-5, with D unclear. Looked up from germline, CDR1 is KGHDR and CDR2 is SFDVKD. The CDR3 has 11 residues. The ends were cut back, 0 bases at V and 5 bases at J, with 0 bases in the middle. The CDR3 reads CATSDLETQYF. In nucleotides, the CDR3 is TGTGCCACCAGTGATTTGGAGACCCAGTACTTC.

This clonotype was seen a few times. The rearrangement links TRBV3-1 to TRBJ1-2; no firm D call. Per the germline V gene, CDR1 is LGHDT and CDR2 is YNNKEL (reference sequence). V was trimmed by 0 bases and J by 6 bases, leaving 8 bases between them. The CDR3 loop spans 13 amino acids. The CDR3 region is CASSQESDDGYTF. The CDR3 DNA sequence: TGTGCCAGCAGCCAAGAGAGCGATGATGGCTACACCTTC.

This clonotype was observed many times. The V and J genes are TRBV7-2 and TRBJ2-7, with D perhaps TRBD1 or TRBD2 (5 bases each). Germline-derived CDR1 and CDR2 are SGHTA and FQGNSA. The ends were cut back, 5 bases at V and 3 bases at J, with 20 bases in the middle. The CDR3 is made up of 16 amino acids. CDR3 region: CASSPYERLGVYEQYF. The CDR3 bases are TGTGCCAGCAGCCCGTACGAGAGGTTGGGGGTCTACGAGCAGTACTTC.

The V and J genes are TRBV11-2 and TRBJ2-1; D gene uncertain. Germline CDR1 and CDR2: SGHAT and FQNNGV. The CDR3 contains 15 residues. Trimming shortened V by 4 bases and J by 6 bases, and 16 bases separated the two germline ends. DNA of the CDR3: TGTGCCAGCAGCTGTTTACCCCGAGAGGTCAATGAGCAGTTCTTC. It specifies CASSCLPREVNEQFF.

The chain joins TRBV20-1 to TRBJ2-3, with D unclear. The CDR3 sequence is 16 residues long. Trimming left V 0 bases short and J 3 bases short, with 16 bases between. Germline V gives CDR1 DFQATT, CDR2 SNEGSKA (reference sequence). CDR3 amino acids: CSARDLRGRLTDTQYF. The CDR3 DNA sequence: TGCAGTGCTAGAGATCTACGCGGCAGGTTGACAGATACGCAGTATTTT.

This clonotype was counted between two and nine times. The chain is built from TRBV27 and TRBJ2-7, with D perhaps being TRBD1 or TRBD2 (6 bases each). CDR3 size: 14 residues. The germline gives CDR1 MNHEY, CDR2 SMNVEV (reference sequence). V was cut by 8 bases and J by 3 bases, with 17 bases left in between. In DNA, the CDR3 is TGTGCCAGCTGGGGGGCGCTTAATGGCTACGAGCAGTACTTC. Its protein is CASWGALNGYEQYF.

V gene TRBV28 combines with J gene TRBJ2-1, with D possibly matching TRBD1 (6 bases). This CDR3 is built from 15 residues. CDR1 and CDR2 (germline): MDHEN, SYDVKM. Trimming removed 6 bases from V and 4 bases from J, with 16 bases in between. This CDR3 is CASSETGLGYNEQFF. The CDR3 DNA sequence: TGTGCCAGCAGCGAAACAGGGTTAGGGTACAATGAGCAGTTCTTC.

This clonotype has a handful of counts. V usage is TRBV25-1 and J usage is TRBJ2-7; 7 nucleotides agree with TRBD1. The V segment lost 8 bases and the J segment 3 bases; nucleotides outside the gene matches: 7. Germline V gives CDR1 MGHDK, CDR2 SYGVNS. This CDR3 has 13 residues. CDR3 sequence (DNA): TGTGCCAGCTTAGACAGGGCAAGCTACGAGCAGTACTTC. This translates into CASLDRASYEQYF.

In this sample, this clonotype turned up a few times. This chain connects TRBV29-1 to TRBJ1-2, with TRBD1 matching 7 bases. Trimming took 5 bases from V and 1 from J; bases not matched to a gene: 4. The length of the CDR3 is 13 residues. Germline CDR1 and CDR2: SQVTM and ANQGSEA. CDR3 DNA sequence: TGCAGCGTTATCGGGGACAGTAACTATGGCTACACCTTC. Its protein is CSVIGDSNYGYTF.

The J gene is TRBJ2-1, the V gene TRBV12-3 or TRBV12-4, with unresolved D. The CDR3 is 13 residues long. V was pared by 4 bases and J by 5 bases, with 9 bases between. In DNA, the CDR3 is TGTGCCAGCAGTTGGGTACCGAACAATGAGCAGTTCTTC. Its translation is CASSWVPNNEQFF.

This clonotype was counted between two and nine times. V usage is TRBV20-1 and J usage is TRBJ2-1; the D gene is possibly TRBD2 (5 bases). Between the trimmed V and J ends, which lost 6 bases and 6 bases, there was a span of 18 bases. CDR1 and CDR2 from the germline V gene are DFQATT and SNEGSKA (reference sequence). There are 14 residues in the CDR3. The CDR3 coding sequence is TGCAGTGCAGAGCCAATCGGGGTTTTCAATGAGCAGTTCTTC. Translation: CSAEPIGVFNEQFF.

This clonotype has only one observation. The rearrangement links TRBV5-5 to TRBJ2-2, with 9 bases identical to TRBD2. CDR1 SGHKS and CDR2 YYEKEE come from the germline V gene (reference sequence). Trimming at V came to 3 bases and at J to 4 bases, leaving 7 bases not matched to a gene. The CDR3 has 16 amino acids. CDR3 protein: CASSWLAGVSTGELFF. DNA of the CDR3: TGTGCCAGCAGCTGGTTAGCGGGAGTATCCACCGGGGAGCTGTTTTTT.

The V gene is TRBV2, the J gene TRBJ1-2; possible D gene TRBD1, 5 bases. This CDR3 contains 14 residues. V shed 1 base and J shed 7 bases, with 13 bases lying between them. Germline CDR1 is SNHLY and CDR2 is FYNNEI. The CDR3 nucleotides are TGTGCCAGCAGTGAAGTAAGGGGCGCCTCTGGCTACACCTTC. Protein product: CASSEVRGASGYTF.

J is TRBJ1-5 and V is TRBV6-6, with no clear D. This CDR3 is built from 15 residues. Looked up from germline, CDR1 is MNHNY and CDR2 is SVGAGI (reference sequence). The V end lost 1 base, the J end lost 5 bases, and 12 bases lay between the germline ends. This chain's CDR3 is CASSYLGRGDQPQHF. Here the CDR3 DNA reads TGTGCCAGCAGTTACTTGGGCCGGGGTGATCAGCCCCAGCATTTT.

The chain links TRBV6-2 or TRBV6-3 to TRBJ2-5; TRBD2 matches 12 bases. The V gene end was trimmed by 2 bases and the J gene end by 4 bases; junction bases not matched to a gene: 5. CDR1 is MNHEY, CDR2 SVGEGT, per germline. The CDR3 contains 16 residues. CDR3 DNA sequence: TGTGCCAGCAGTTACCCCCGGGGACTAGCGGGAGAGACCCAGTACTTC. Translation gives CASSYPRGLAGETQYF.

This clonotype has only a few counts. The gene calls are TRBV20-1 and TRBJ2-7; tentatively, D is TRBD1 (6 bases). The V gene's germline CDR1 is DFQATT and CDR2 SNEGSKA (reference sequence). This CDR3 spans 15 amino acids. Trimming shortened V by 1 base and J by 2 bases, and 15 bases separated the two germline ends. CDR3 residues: CSARGDRDTTYEQYF. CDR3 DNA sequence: TGCAGTGCTAGAGGGGACCGGGACACCACCTACGAGCAGTACTTC.

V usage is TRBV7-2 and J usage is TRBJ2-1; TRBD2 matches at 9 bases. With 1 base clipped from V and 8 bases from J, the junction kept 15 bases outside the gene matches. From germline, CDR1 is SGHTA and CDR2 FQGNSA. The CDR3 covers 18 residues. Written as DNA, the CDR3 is TGTGCCAGCAGCTTAGTCCCCCTACTAGCGGGTATTAGTGATGAGCAGTTCTTC. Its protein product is CASSLVPLLAGISDEQFF.

The CDR3: CASSSIAGPGKYEQYF. The CDR3 bases are TGTGCCAGCAGCTCGATAGCAGGGCCGGGGAAATACGAGCAGTACTTC. The chain employs TRBV5-5 and TRBJ2-7, with D possibly being TRBD1 or TRBD2 (5 bases each). V lost 3 bases, J lost 4 bases, and 20 bases lay in between. This CDR3 has 16 residues. Germline loops: CDR1 SGHKS, CDR2 YYEKEE (reference sequence).

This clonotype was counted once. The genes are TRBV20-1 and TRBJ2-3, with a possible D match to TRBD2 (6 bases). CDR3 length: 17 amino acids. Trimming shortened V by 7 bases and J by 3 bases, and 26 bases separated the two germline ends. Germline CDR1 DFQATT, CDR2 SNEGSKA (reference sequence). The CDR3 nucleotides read TGCAGTGGACCCCGGTCCCGGAGGGCCTTTCGGACAGATACGCAGTATTTT. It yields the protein CSGPRSRRAFRTDTQYF.

CDR3 sequence reads: CASSLRWGSLYGYTF. In nucleotides, the CDR3 is TGTGCCAGCAGTTTACGGTGGGGCTCTCTTTATGGCTACACCTTC. V and J are TRBV12-3 or TRBV12-4 and TRBJ1-2, with D tentatively TRBD1 (5 bases). Trimming pared 2 bases from V and 5 bases from J, leaving 15 bases between. The CDR3 has 15 residues.

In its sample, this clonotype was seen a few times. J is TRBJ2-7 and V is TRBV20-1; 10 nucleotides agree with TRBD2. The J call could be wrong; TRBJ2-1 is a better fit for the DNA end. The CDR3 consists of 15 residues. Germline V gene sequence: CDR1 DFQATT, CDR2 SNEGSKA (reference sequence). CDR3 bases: TGCAGTGCTAGAGAAAGCGGGAGGGTTTACAATGAGCAGTTCTTC. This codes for CSARESGRVYNEQFF.